This TCR beta chain was found in a study of T cell changes during pregnancy in multiple sclerosis. Assay used: immunoSEQ multiplex PCR; TCRdb lists only in-frame clones, some missing. The sample lists 65,000 to 80,000 clones; about 92% were seen once. The CDR3 covers 15 residues. V lost 2 bases, J lost 7 bases, and 8 bases stayed unmatched. CDR1 and CDR2 from the germline V gene are MNHEY and SVGAGI. This chain connects TRBV6-5 to TRBJ1-2; TRBD1 matches at 9 bases. Specimen: CD4+ T cells from peripheral blood mononuclear cells, collected before pregnancy. This clonotype was obtained from a female donor with multiple sclerosis, enrolled in a pregnancy study. CDR3 nucleotides: TGTGCCAGCAGTTACACGGGGACAGGGTTGGTTGGCTACACCTTC. Residues: CASSYTGTGLVGYTF.